This T cell receptor (beta chain) appears in the sequencing data of a study of blood T cell repertoires in COVID-19. Generated by immunoSEQ multiplex PCR, the TCRdb table keeps only in-frame clones and is missing some. The sample records some 300,000 clones, just under 90% being singletons. V gave up 1 base and J gave up 4 bases; unmatched junction bases: 4. The CDR3 loop spans 15 amino acids. CDR1 KGHSH and CDR2 LQKENI come from the germline V gene. This receptor was identified in a woman between 50 and 59 years old with COVID-19, enrolled during active disease. The material sequenced was peripheral blood. This chain connects TRBV18 to TRBJ1-3, with 7 positions matching TRBD1. The CDR3 loop reads CASSPQGANGNTIYF. CDR3 sequence (DNA): TGTGCCAGCTCACCACAGGGGGCGAACGGAAACACCATATATTTT.